The present TCR beta chain was sequenced within a study of T cell responses to AZD1222 COVID-19 vaccine. Overall study findings and caveats: Among vaccine-associated CD4 TCRs, coverage spanned spike, with dominance at 160-218 and 743-854. A reported finding is that nearly half of spike-specific TCRs target unmutated variant regions.

This clone was observed once. Its antigen remains unknown. Germline CDR1 and CDR2: LNHDA and SQIVND (reference sequence). V was cut by 5 bases and J by 4 bases, with 15 bases left in between. The CDR3 length is 15 residues. The assay was immunoSEQ multiplex PCR, and TCRdb's table has in-frame clones only and misses some. Here the sample spans around 130,000 clones, roughly 89% being singletons. The sequences come from peripheral blood, collected 28 days after the second dose of the MenACWY control vaccine. This sequence originates from an adult who received the MenACWY meningococcal vaccine as a control. The chain has TRBV19 and TRBJ2-1; maybe TRBD1 (5 bases). The CDR3 DNA sequence: TGTGCCAGTAGTGTACAGGCTTTACATTACAATGAGCAGTTCTTC. Protein: CASSVQALHYNEQFF.